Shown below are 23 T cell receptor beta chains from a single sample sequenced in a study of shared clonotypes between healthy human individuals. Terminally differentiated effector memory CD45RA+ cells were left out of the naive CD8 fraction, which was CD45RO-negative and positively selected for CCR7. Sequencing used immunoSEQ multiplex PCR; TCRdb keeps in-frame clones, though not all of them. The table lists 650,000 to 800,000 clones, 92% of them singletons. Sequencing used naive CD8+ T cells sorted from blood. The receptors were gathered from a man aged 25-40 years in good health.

The DNA of the CDR3 is TGTGCCAGCAGTTTAGGGCCTATTGGTACGGGGGGCTACACCTTC. Protein: CASSLGPIGTGGYTF. This chain connects TRBV28 to TRBJ1-2; D ambiguous. The CDR3 runs 15 residues. With 2 bases removed from V and 8 bases from J, the gap between germline ends came to 18 bases. Germline lookup yields CDR1 MDHEN and CDR2 SYDVKM.

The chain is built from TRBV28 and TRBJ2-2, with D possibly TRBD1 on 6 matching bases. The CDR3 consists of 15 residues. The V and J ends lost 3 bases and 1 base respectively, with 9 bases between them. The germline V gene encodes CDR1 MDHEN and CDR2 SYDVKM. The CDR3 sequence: CASSFVDRNTGELFF. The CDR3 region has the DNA TGTGCCAGCAGTTTTGTGGACAGGAACACCGGGGAGCTGTTTTTT.

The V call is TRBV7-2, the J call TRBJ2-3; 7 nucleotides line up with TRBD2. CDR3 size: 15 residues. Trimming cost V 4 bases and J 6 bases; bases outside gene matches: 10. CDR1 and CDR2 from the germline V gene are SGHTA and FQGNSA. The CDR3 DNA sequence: TGTGCCAGCAGCTCTTGGACTAGACCCCAGGATACGCAGTATTTT. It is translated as CASSSWTRPQDTQYF.

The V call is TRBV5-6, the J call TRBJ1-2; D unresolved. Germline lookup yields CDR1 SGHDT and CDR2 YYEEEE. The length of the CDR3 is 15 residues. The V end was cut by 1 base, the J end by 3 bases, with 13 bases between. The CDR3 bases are TGTGCCAGCAGCTTGCAAGGGATTGGCGACTATGGCTACACCTTC. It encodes CASSLQGIGDYGYTF.

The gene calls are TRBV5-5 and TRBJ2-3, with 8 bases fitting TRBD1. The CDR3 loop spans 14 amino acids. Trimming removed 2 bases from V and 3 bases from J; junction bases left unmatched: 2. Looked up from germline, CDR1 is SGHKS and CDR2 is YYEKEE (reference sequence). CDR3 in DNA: TGTGCCAGCAGCTTCAGACAGGGGACAGATACGCAGTATTTT. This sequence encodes CASSFRQGTDTQYF.

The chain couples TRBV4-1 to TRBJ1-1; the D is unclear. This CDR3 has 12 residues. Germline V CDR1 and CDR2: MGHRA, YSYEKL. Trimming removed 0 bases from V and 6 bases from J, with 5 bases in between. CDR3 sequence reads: CASSQDGAEAFF. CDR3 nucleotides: TGCGCCAGCAGCCAAGATGGCGCTGAAGCTTTCTTT.

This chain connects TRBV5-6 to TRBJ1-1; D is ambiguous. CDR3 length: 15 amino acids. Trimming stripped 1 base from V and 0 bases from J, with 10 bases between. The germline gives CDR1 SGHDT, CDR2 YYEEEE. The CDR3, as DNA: TGTGCCAGCAGCTTGAGGGAGGGAATGAACACTGAAGCTTTCTTT. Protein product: CASSLREGMNTEAFF.

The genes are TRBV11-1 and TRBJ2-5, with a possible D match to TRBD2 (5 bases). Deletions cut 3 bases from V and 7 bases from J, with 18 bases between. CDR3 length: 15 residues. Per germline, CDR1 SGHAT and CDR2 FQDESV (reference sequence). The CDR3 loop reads CASSLLSGEKGTQYF. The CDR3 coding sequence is TGTGCCAGCAGCTTGTTAAGTGGGGAGAAGGGGACCCAGTACTTC.

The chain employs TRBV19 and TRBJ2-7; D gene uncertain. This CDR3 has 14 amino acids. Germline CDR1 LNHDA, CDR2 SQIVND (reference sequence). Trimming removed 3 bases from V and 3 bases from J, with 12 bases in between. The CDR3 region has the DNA TGTGCCAGTAGTATTGGGGTGGGGAACTACGAGCAGTACTTC. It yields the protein CASSIGVGNYEQYF.

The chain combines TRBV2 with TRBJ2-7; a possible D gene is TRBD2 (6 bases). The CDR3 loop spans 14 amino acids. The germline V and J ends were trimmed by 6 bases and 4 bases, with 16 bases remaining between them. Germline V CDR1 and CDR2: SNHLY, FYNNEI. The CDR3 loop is CASRFPGVGYEQYF. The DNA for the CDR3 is TGTGCCAGCAGGTTCCCGGGAGTGGGTTACGAGCAGTACTTC.

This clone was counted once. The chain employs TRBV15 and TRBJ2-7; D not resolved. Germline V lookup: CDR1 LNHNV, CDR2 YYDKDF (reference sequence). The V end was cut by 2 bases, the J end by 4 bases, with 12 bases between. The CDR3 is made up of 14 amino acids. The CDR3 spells CATSRIRTDYEQYF. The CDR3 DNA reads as TGTGCCACCAGCAGAATTAGAACGGATTACGAGCAGTACTTC.

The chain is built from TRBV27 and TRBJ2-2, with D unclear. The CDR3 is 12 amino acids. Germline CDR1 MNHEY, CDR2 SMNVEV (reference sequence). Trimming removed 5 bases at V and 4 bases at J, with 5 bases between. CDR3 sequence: CASSKGTGELFF. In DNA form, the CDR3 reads TGTGCCAGCAGTAAAGGCACCGGGGAGCTGTTTTTT.

CDR3 region: CASRLPYQHSGNTIYF. As DNA, the CDR3 is TGTGCAAGTCGCTTACCTTATCAGCACTCTGGAAACACCATATATTTT. The gene calls are TRBV12-2 and TRBJ1-3. TRBV12-2 is annotated as a pseudogene. This CDR3 has 16 amino acids.

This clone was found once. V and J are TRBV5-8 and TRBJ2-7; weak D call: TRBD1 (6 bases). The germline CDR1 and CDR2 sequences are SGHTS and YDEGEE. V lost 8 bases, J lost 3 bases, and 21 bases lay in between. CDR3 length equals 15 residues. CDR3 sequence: CASTNLGATSYEQYF. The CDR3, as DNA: TGTGCCAGTACCAACCTGGGGGCGACGAGCTACGAGCAGTACTTC.

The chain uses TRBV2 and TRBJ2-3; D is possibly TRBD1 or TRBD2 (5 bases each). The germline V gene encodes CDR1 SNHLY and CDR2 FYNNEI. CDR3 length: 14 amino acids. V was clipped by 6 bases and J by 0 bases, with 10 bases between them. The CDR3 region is CASRHRDSTDTQYF. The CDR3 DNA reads TGTGCCAGCAGGCACCGGGACAGCACAGATACGCAGTATTTT. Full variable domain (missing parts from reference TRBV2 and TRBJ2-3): EPEVTQTPSHQVTQMGQEVILRCVPISNHLYFYWYRQILGQKVEFLVSFYNNEISEKSEIFDDQFSVERPDGSNFTLKIRSTKLEDSAMYFCASRHRDSTDTQYFGPGTRLTVL.

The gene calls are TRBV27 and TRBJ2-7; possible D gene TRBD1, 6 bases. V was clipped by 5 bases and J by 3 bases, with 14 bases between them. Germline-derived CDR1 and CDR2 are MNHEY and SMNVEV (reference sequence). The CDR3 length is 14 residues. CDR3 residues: CASSPARGSYEQYF. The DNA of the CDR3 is TGTGCCAGCAGTCCAGCTAGGGGGAGCTACGAGCAGTACTTC.

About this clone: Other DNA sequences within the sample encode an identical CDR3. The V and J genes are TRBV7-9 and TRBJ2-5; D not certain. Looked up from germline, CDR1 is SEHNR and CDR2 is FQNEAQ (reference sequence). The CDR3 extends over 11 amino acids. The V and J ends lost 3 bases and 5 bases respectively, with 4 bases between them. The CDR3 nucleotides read TGTGCCAGCAGCTTTCGCGAGACCCAGTACTTC. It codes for CASSFRETQYF.

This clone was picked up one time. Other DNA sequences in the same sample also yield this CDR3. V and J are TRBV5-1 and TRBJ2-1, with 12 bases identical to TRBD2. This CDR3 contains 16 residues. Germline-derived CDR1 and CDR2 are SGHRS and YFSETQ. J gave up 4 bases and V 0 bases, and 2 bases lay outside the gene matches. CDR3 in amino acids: CASSLDGTSGYNEQFF. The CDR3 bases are TGCGCCAGCAGCTTGGACGGGACTAGCGGGTACAATGAGCAGTTCTTC.

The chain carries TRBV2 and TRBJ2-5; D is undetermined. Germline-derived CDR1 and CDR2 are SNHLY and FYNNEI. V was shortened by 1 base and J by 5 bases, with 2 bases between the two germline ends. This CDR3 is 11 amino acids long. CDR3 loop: CASSEGETQYF. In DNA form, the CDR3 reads TGTGCCAGCAGTGAAGGGGAGACCCAGTACTTC.

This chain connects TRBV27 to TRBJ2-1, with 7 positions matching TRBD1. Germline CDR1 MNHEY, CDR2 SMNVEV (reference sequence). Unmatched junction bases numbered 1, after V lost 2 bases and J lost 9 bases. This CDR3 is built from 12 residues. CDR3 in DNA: TGTGCCAGCAGTTTAGAGGGGGCTGAGCAGTTCTTC. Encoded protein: CASSLEGAEQFF.

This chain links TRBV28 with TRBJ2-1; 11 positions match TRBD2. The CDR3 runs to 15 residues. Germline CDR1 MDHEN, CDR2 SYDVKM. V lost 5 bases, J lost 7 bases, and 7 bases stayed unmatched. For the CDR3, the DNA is TGTGCCAGCAGTATAGCGGGAGGGCCGCAGAATGAGCAGTTCTTC. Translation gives CASSIAGGPQNEQFF. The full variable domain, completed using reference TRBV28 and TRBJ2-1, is DVKVTQSSRYLVKRTGEKVFLECVQDMDHENMFWYRQDPGLGLRLIYFSYDVKMKEKGDIPEGYSVSREKKERFSLILESASTNQTSMYLCASSIAGGPQNEQFFGPGTRLTVL.

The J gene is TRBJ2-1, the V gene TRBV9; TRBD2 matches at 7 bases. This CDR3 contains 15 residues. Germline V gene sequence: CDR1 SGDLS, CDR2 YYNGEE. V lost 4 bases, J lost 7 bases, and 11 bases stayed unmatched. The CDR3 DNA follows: TGTGCCAGCAGCAACGGCGGGAGTTCATTTAATGAGCAGTTCTTC. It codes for CASSNGGSSFNEQFF. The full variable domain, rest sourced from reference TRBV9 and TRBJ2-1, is DSGVTQTPKHLITATGQRVTLRCSPRSGDLSVYWYQQSLDQGLQFLIQYYNGEERAKGNILERFSAQQFPDLHSELNLSSLELGDSALYFCASSNGGSSFNEQFFGPGTRLTVL.

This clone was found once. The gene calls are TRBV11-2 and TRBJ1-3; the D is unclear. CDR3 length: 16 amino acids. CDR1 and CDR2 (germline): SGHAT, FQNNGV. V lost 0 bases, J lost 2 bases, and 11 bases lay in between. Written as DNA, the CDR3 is TGTGCCAGCAGCTTAGATCACCGCCTCCCTGGAAACACCATATATTTT. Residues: CASSLDHRLPGNTIYF.